The rows below give T cell receptor beta chains drawn from one sample of a study of CD8 T cells in Susac syndrome. TCRdb re-analysed the immunoSEQ multiplex PCR reads in MiXCR, keeping a single row per CDR3 protein. The data contain fewer than 350,000 distinct CDR3 sequences, over 75% of them singletons. The source material was CD8+ T cells from PBMCs. The receptor source for this set is a human donor with multiple sclerosis. Both conserved end residues are part of each CDR3. D genes are given only for firm matches. Clone size is stated in some rows and not others, as once, few, many or a class when expanded.

abundance,j_gene,v_gene,d_gene,CDR3nt,CDR3aa
-,TRBJ1-5,TRBV10-2,-,TGCGCCAGCAGTGAGCCAGATCTCGAGGAGCCCCAGCATTTT,CASSEPDLEEPQHF
-,TRBJ1-1,TRBV11-2,TRBD1,TGTGCCAGCAGCCCGCTGACAGGGACGAACACTGAAGCTTTCTTT,CASSPLTGTNTEAFF
-,TRBJ1-2,TRBV27,-,TGTGCCAGCAGTGATTGGGACATTCTCCCAAGGGGCTACACCTTC,CASSDWDILPRGYTF
-,TRBJ2-1,TRBV10-3,-,TGTGCCATCAGTGCAAGGTACAGGGACCTCTCCTACAATGAGCAGTTCTTC,CAISARYRDLSYNEQFF
once,TRBJ2-3,TRBV28,TRBD2,TGTGCCAGCAGTTTAGGTGCACTACTAGCGGGAGGGCCGGGAGATACGCAGTATTTT,CASSLGALLAGGPGDTQYF
-,TRBJ2-3,TRBV7-9,TRBD2,TGTGCCAGCAGCCCAGTCGCGGGAGGGGCAGATACGCAGTATTTT,CASSPVAGGADTQYF
once,TRBJ2-1,TRBV3-1,TRBD2,TGTGCCAGCAGAGGCGGGAGTACCGTTGAGCAGTTCTTC,CASRGGSTVEQFF
-,TRBJ2-5,TRBV28,TRBD2,TGTGCCAGCAGCCCCGGACTAGCGGGAGGGAAAAAGACCCAGTACTTC,CASSPGLAGGKKTQYF
-,TRBJ2-1,TRBV7-2,-,TGTGCCAGCAGGACCGGAGTTGGTGAGCAGTTCTTC,CASRTGVGEQFF
-,TRBJ1-2,TRBV12-3/TRBV12-4,-,TGTGCCAGCAGTTTAGGGGACGGACGACCCTATGGCTACACCTTC,CASSLGDGRPYGYTF
-,TRBJ2-1,TRBV11-2,-,TGTGCCAGCAGCCGCCCCAGGGACGTTTACAATGAGCAGTTCTTC,CASSRPRDVYNEQFF
-,TRBJ2-3,TRBV18,-,TGTGCCAGCTCACCACCCGGGAGAGCTACTAGCACAGATACGCAGTATTTT,CASSPPGRATSTDTQYF
-,TRBJ1-3,TRBV5-5,-,TGTGCCAGCAGCTTTTATTTGGGGCCTCCCGGAAACACCATATATTTT,CASSFYLGPPGNTIYF
-,TRBJ2-7,TRBV4-2,-,TGTGCCAGCAGCCAGTCCGAATCGAGCCCCTACGAGCAGTACTTC,CASSQSESSPYEQYF
-,TRBJ2-2,TRBV4-3,TRBD1,TGCGCCAGCAGCCAGGACAGGGGCAATGCCGGGGAGCTGTTTTTT,CASSQDRGNAGELFF
-,TRBJ1-3,TRBV19,-,TGTGCCAGTTTGGCCGGCGACACCATATATTTT,CASLAGDTIYF